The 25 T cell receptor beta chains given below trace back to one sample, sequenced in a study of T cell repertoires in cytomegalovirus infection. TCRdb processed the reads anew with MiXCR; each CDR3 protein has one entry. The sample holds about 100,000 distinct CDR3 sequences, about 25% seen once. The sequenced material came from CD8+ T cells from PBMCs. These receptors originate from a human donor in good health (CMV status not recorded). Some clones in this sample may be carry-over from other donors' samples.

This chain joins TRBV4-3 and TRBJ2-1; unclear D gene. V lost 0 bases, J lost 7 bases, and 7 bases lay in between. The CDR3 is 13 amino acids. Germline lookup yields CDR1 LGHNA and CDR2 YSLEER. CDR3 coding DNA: TGCGCCAGCAGCCAAGATCTGGGAAATGAGCAGTTCTTC. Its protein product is CASSQDLGNEQFF.

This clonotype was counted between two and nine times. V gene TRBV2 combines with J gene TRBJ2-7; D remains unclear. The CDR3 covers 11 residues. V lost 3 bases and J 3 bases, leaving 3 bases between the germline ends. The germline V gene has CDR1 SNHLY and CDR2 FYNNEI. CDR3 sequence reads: CASSDGYEQYF. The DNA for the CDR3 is TGTGCCAGCAGTGACGGCTACGAGCAGTACTTC.

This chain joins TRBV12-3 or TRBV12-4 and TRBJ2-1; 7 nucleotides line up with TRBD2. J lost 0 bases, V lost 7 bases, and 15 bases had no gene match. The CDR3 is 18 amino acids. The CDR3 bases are TGTGCCAGCACCCTAACACTCAGCGGGGCCAGCTCCTACAATGAGCAGTTCTTC. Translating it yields CASTLTLSGASSYNEQFF.

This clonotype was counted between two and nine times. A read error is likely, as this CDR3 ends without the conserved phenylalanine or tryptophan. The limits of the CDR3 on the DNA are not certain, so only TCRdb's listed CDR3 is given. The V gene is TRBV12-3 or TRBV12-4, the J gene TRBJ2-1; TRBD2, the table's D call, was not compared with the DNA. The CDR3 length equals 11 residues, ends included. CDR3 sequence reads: CASSFPTTSLD.

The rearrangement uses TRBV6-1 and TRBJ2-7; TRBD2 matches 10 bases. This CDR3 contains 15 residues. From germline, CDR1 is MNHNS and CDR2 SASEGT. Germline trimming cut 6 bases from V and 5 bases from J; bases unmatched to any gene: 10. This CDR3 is CASSQMGLARDEQYF. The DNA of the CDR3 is TGTGCCAGCAGCCAGATGGGACTAGCGAGGGACGAGCAGTACTTC.

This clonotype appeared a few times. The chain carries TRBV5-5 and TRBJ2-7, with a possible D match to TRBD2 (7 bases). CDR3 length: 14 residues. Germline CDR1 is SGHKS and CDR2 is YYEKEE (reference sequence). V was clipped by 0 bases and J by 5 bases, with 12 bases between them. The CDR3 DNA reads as TGTGCCAGCAGCTTGGGGGAGGGGGTTCACGAGCAGTACTTC. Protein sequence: CASSLGEGVHEQYF.

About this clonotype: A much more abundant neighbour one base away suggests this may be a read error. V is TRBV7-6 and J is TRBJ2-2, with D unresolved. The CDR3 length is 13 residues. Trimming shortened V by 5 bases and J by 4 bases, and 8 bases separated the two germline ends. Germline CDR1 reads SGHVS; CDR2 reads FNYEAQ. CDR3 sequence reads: CASSTLTTGELFF. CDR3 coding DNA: TGTGCCAGCAGCACATTAACCACCGGGGAGCTGTTTTTT.

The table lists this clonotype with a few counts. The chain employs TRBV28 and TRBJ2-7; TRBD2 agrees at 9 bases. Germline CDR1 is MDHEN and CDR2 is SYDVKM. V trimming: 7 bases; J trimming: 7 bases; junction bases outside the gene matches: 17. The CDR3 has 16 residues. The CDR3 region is CASTIDLGGGAREQYF. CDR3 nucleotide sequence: TGTGCCAGCACGATAGACTTAGGCGGGGGGGCAAGGGAGCAGTACTTC.

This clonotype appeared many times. CDR3 coding DNA: TGTGCCAGCAGTTCCGAGACCGGGACAGGGATAAGCTCCTACAATGAGCAGTTCTTC. Residues: CASSSETGTGISSYNEQFF. The rearrangement uses TRBV12-3 or TRBV12-4 and TRBJ2-1; TRBD1 aligns across 9 bases. With V trimmed by 4 bases and J by 0 bases, 13 bases remained unmatched. The CDR3 covers 19 residues.

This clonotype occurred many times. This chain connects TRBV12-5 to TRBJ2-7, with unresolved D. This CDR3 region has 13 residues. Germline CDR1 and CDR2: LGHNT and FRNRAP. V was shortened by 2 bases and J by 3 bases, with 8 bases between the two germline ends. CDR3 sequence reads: CASGLTQDYEQYF. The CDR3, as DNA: TGTGCTAGTGGTTTGACCCAGGACTACGAGCAGTACTTC.

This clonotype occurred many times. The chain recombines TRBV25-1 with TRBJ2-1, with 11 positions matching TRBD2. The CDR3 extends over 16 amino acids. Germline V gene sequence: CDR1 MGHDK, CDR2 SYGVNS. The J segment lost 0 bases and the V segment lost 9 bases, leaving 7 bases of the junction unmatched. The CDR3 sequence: CASEPSGGISYNEQFF. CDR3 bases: TGTGCCAGTGAACCTAGCGGGGGGATCTCCTACAATGAGCAGTTCTTC.

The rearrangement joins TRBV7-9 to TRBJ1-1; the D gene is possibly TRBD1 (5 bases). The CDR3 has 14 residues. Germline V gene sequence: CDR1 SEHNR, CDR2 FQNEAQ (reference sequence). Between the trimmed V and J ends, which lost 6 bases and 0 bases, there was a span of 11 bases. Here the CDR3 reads CASRPGGVNTEAFF. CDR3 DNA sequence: TGTGCCAGCAGACCGGGGGGGGTGAACACTGAAGCTTTCTTT. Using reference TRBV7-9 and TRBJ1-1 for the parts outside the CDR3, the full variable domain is DTGVSQNPRHKITKRGQNVTFRCDPISEHNRLYWYRQTLGQGPEFLTYFQNEAQLEKSRLLSDRFSAERPKGSFSTLEIQRTEQGDSAMYLCASRPGGVNTEAFFGQGTRLTVV.

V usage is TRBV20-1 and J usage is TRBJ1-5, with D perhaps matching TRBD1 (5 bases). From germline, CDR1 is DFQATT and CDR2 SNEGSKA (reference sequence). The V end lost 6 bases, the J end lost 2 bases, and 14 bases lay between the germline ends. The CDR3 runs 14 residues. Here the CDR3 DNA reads TGCAGTGCCTTTCGTCGGGACGGCAATCAGCCCCAGCATTTT. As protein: CSAFRRDGNQPQHF.

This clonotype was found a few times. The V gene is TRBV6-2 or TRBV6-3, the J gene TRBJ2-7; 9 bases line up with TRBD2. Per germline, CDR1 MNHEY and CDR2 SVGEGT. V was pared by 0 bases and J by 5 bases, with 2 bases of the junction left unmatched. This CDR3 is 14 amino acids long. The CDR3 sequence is CASSYSGTSNEQYF. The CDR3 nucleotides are TGTGCCAGCAGTTACTCGGGGACTAGCAACGAGCAGTACTTC.

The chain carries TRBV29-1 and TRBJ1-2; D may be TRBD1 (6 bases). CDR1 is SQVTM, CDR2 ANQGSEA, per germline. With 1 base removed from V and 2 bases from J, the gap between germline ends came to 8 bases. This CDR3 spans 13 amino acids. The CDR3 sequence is CSVEGRGNYGYTF. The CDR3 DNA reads TGCAGCGTTGAAGGCAGGGGAAACTATGGCTACACCTTC.

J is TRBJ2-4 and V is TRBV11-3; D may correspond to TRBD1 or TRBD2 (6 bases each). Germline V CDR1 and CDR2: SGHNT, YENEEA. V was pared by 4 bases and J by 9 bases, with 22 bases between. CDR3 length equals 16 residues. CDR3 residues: CASSSRDKGSGGIQYF. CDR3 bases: TGTGCCAGCAGCTCCAGGGACAAGGGCTCCGGGGGCATTCAGTACTTC.

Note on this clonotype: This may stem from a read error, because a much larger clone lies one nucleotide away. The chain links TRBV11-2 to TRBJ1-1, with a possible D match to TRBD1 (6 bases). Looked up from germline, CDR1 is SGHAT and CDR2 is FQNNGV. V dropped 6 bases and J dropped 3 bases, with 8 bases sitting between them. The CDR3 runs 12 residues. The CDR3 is CASRQGYTEAFF. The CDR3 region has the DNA TGTGCCAGCAGACAGGGTTACACTGAAGCTTTCTTT.

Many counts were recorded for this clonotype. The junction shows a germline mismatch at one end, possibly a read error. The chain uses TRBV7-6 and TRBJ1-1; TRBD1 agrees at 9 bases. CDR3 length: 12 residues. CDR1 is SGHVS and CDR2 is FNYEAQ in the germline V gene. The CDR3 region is CASSLVGTGFYF. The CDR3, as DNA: TGTGCCAGCAGCTTAGTTGGGACAGGGTTTTATTTT.

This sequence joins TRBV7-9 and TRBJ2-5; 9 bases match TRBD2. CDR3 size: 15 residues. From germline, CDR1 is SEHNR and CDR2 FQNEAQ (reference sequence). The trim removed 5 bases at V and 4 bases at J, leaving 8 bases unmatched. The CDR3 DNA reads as TGTGCCAGCAGCGGAGGGGGTAGCGGGAGAGAGACCCAGTACTTC. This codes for CASSGGGSGRETQYF.

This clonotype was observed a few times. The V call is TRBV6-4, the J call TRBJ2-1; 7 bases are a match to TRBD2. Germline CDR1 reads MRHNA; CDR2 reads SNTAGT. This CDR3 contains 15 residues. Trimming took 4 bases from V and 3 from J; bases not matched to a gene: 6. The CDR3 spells CASSAGRGDYNEQFF. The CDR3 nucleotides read TGTGCCAGCAGTGCGGGCCGGGGGGACTACAATGAGCAGTTCTTC.

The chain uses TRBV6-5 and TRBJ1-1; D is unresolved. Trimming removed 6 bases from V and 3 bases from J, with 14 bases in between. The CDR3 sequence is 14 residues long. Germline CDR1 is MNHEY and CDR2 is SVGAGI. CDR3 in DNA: TGTGCCAGCAGCCACGGAATCGGGGACACTGAAGCTTTCTTT. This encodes CASSHGIGDTEAFF.

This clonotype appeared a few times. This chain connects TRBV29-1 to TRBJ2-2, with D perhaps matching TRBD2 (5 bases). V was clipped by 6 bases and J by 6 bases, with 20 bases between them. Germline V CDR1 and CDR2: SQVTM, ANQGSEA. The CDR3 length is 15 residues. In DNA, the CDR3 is TGCAGCGTCTTCGAAGGGCGAGGGATCGCCGGGGAGCTGTTTTTT. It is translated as CSVFEGRGIAGELFF.

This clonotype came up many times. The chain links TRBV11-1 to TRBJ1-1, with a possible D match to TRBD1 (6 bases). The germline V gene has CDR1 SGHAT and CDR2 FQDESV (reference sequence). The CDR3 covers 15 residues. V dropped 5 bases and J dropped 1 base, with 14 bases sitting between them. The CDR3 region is CASSSPRGKNTEAFF. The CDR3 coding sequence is TGTGCCAGCAGCAGCCCCAGGGGCAAGAACACTGAAGCTTTCTTT.

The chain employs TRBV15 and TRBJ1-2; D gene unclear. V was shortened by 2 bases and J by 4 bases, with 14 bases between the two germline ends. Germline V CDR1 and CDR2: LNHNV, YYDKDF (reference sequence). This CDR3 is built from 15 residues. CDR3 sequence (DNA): TGTGCCACCAGCAGATTCGGACGGCTTGGCTATGGCTACACCTTC. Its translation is CATSRFGRLGYGYTF.

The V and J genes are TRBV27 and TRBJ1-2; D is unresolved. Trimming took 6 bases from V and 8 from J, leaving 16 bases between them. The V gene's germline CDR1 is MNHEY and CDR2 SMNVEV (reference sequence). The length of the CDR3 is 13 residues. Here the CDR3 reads CASSRVGYGGYTF. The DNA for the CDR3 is TGTGCCAGCAGCCGGGTTGGCTATGGCGGCTACACCTTC.